The 17 T cell receptor beta chains presented below share a single source sample, sequenced in a study of T-cell reconstitution after alpha-beta-depleted transplantation in children. Unique molecular identifiers were incorporated during preparation of the TCRbeta library. TCRdb passed the PCR reads through MiXCR, listing each CDR3 protein once. The sample holds 530,000 or so distinct CDR3 sequences, more than 20% seen once. The sample was PBMCs, taken before TCRalphabeta/CD19-depleted stem cell transplant. The receptor set was obtained from a boy younger than two with Wiskott-Aldrich syndrome, due to receive a stem cell transplant.

The sample holds a few counts of this clonotype. This sequence joins TRBV20-1 and TRBJ1-1; D ambiguous. Per germline, CDR1 DFQATT and CDR2 SNEGSKA (reference sequence). The CDR3 extends over 14 amino acids. Trimming shortened V by 3 bases and J by 7 bases, and 18 bases separated the two germline ends. Here the CDR3 DNA reads TGCAGTGCTAGTTATGGGAACTCCCGGATTGAAGCTTTCTTT. Encoded protein: CSASYGNSRIEAFF.

The chain couples TRBV4-1 to TRBJ2-3; 13 bases align to TRBD2. The CDR3 extends over 16 amino acids. Trimming cost V 1 base and J 4 bases; bases outside gene matches: 2. Germline CDR1 MGHRA, CDR2 YSYEKL. The CDR3 sequence: CASSQGGLAGADTQYF. DNA for the CDR3: TGCGCCAGCAGCCAAGGAGGACTAGCGGGAGCAGATACGCAGTATTTT.

V gene TRBV5-6 combines with J gene TRBJ2-1; D is perhaps TRBD1 (6 bases). Trimming removed 8 bases from V and 8 bases from J, with 23 bases in between. This CDR3 region has 15 residues. Germline assignment: CDR1 SGHDT and CDR2 YYEEEE. The CDR3 DNA follows: TGTGCCAGGGAAAAGATGTGGCCAGGGGTCCATGAGCAGTTCTTC. Its translation is CAREKMWPGVHEQFF.

The chain carries TRBV12-3 or TRBV12-4 and TRBJ2-1; D is undetermined. The V and J ends lost 4 bases and 9 bases respectively, with 13 bases between them. This CDR3 comprises 13 residues. The CDR3 sequence is CASSWNYPLEQFF. In DNA, the CDR3 is TGTGCCAGCAGTTGGAACTACCCACTTGAGCAGTTCTTC.

This chain uses TRBV5-5 with TRBJ2-7; no clear D gene. CDR3 size: 14 residues. Germline lookup yields CDR1 SGHKS and CDR2 YYEKEE (reference sequence). Trimming took 6 bases from V and 1 from J, leaving 14 bases between them. For the CDR3, the DNA is TGTGCCAGCACGCGGACGGAGCAATCCTACGAGCAGTACTTC. It codes for CASTRTEQSYEQYF.

This sequence joins TRBV20-1 and TRBJ1-1, with a weak D call TRBD1 (5 bases). The CDR3 runs to 14 residues. The V end was cut by 1 base, the J end by 7 bases, with 16 bases between. Germline-derived CDR1 and CDR2 are DFQATT and SNEGSKA (reference sequence). The CDR3 is CSARVGGSTFEAFF. The CDR3 region has the DNA TGCAGTGCTAGAGTCGGGGGTTCTACGTTTGAAGCTTTCTTT.

This clonotype was counted between two and nine times. The chain links TRBV21-1 to TRBJ1-5. TRBV21-1 is listed as a pseudogene. The CDR3 has 14 amino acids. CDR3 nucleotide sequence: TGTGCCAGCAGCAAAGAGTCGGTCGGTCAGCCCCAGCATTTT. Protein product: CASSKESVGQPQHF.

The chain links TRBV29-1 to TRBJ2-3, with 10 bases fitting TRBD1. From germline, CDR1 is SQVTM and CDR2 ANQGSEA. The CDR3 covers 13 residues. V was clipped by 6 bases and J by 5 bases; unmatched bases: 5. CDR3 loop: CSVETGGEDTQYF. The CDR3 nucleotides read TGCAGCGTGGAGACAGGGGGCGAAGATACGCAGTATTTT.

J is TRBJ2-1 and V is TRBV12-3 or TRBV12-4; TRBD1 matches 9 bases. The CDR3 is 15 residues long. V trimming: 8 bases; J trimming: 4 bases; junction bases outside the gene matches: 9. Here the CDR3 reads CASRQGQGLYNEQFF. For the CDR3, the DNA is TGTGCCAGCCGGCAAGGACAGGGGCTTTACAATGAGCAGTTCTTC.

This chain uses TRBV5-6 with TRBJ2-5; unclear D gene. V was pared by 0 bases and J by 5 bases, with 11 bases between. The length of the CDR3 is 14 residues. Germline V gene data show CDR1 as SGHDT and CDR2 as YYEEEE. The CDR3 reads CASSLARLEETQYF. The CDR3 bases are TGTGCCAGCAGCTTGGCCCGGCTAGAGGAGACCCAGTACTTC.

V gene TRBV5-1 combines with J gene TRBJ2-1, with 7 bases aligning to TRBD2. V lost 8 bases to trimming and J lost 0 bases; unmatched junction nucleotides: 8. Germline V gene lookup returns CDR1 SGHRS and CDR2 YFSETQ. CDR3 size: 15 residues. CDR3 DNA: TGCGCCAGTGCACTAGCGCGAAGCTCCTACAATGAGCAGTTCTTC. It translates to CASALARSSYNEQFF.

The rearrangement joins TRBV20-1 to TRBJ2-2; perhaps TRBD1 as D (6 bases). Trimming pared 3 bases from V and 4 bases from J, leaving 15 bases between. Looked up from germline, CDR1 is DFQATT and CDR2 is SNEGSKA (reference sequence). CDR3 length: 15 residues. CDR3 protein: CSASRSRGSTGELFF. The CDR3 nucleotides are TGCAGTGCTAGCCGGAGCAGGGGATCCACCGGGGAGCTGTTTTTT.

This clonotype was seen a handful of times. This sequence joins TRBV20-1 and TRBJ2-1; D may be TRBD2 (6 bases). Trimming removed 3 bases at V and 6 bases at J, with 12 bases between. CDR3 size: 13 residues. Germline V lookup: CDR1 DFQATT, CDR2 SNEGSKA (reference sequence). CDR3 in DNA: TGCAGTGCTAGGAGTCCAGCGGGCAATGAGCAGTTCTTC. Its protein is CSARSPAGNEQFF.

This chain links TRBV7-2 with TRBJ1-1; the match to TRBD1 covers 7 bases. Germline trimming cut 2 bases from V and 1 base from J; bases unmatched to any gene: 4. Germline CDR1 reads SGHTA; CDR2 reads FQGNSA. CDR3 size: 15 residues. The CDR3 coding sequence is TGTGCCAGCAGCTTAAAGGGGGCTAGGAACACTGAAGCTTTCTTT. Protein product: CASSLKGARNTEAFF.

The chain recombines TRBV5-1 with TRBJ2-7; 8 nucleotides match TRBD1. CDR3 size: 15 residues. V was pared by 2 bases and J by 0 bases, with 4 bases of the junction left unmatched. The germline gives CDR1 SGHRS, CDR2 YFSETQ. The CDR3 sequence: CASSFWTGSSYEQYF. CDR3 sequence (DNA): TGCGCCAGCAGCTTCTGGACAGGGAGCTCCTACGAGCAGTACTTC. The entire variable domain, with the rest obtained from reference TRBV5-1 and TRBJ2-7, is as follows: KAGVTQTPRYLIKTRGQQVTLSCSPISGHRSVSWYQQTPGQGLQFLFEYFSETQRNKGNFPGRFSGRQFSNSRSEMNVSTLELGDSALYLCASSFWTGSSYEQYFGPGTRLTVT.

This clonotype was found a few times. The chain joins TRBV5-1 to TRBJ2-3; 10 bases fit TRBD1. The ends lost 2 bases at V and 4 bases at J; junction bases unmatched: 7. This CDR3 region has 16 residues. In germline, CDR1 is SGHRS, CDR2 YFSETQ. The CDR3 here is CASSFGQGVRADTQYF. The DNA of the CDR3 is TGCGCCAGCAGCTTTGGACAGGGGGTTAGAGCAGATACGCAGTATTTT.

This clonotype was observed a handful of times. The CDR3 nucleotides are TGCAGTGCTACCCGAGCTGCCAGCTCCTACGAGCAGTACTTC. Its protein is CSATRAASSYEQYF. J is TRBJ2-7 and V is TRBV20-1, with no clear D. The ends were cut back, 4 bases at V and 0 bases at J, with 13 bases in the middle. The CDR3 is 14 amino acids. Germline loops: CDR1 DFQATT, CDR2 SNEGSKA (reference sequence).